This T cell receptor beta chain derives from a study of cytomegalovirus exposure and HLA in healthy donors. The germline V gene has CDR1 MNHNS and CDR2 SASEGT. V lost 8 bases and J 5 bases, leaving 12 bases between the germline ends. This CDR3 spans 12 amino acids. Primers included in the PCR were 60 Vbeta and 13 Jbeta primers. The table came from immunoSEQ multiplex PCR; TCRdb's copy has only in-frame clones and leaves some out. The sample lists more than 95,000 clones, 64% occurring once. This chain links TRBV6-1 with TRBJ1-2; D gene ambiguous. Material for sequencing was PBMCs. The receptor comes from a man aged 55 to 70 in good health and CMV-seronegative. CDR3 residues: CASDEVGYGYTF. The CDR3 DNA reads as TGTGCCAGCGATGAGGTCGGGTATGGCTACACCTTC.